This T cell receptor (beta chain) is from a study of regulatory T cells in long-lasting Graves disease (dated by TCRdb to the early 2020s). A note on the overall study: Antithyroid drugs had been taken for less than 3 months by newly diagnosed Graves' disease patients. A total of some 35 samples underwent TCR sequencing, from 13 patients with persistent Graves' disease and 20 or so patients with newly diagnosed Graves' disease. This study used TCR sequencing and RNA sequencing of peripheral blood to compare persistent Graves' disease patients against newly diagnosed Graves' disease patients. The study took place in China and was registered as a clinical trial.

Summary of the overall study and its limitations: The authors acknowledged the small sample size as a limitation that may reduce accuracy. TRBV28, TRBJ1-2 and TRBJ2-5 were preferentially used in persistent disease, while TRBV20-1 and TRBJ2-1 were favored in newly diagnosed disease. Sequencing and analysis were restricted to the TCR beta chain. More public clonotypes were shared among persistent patients (roughly 2,900) than among newly diagnosed patients (under 1,000). The study examined only peripheral blood because the primary lesion, thyroid tissue, could not be accessed. Lower TCR Shannon entropy and fewer highly expanded clones were observed in persistent Graves' disease patients than in newly diagnosed patients, which suggested clonal expansion.

Library method: multiplex PCR. Sequenced on an Illumina HiSeq 4000. iRepertoire HTBI primers and Arm-PCR amplification of CDR3 regions were used to construct TCR beta libraries. Before sequencing, the PCR products went through gel purification. From the authors' description of their analysis: Gene usage analysis of CDR3 amino acid clonotypes relied on the roughly 64 TRBV and 14 TRBJ segments identified across samples. COPE and FqMerger were used to merge filtered high-quality paired reads into contigs. BLAST was used to align contigs to the IMGT TRBV, TRBD and TRBJ reference genes, and CDR3 was defined following IMGT. Clonotypes above 0.1% frequency were classified as highly expanded clones. Repertoire diversity was measured by Shannon entropy, and V-J evenness by the Gini coefficient. Clonotypes shared by more than one individual were considered public. Starting from the raw public reads, TCRdb applied fastp trimming at Q25, assembled clones with MiXCR and retained in-frame beta chains. All rows with the same CDR3 protein become a single entry with the most common DNA and genes. TCRdb's processing, not the study's, gives the V and J calls here. A total of 400,000 to 550,000 distinct CDR3 sequences appear in this sample, more than 13% of them only once. The top ten hold 16% of the sample.

The time point tag for this specimen amounts to: newly diagnosed GD, antithyroid drugs for less than 3 months. For both TCR sequencing and RNA sequencing, RNA was extracted from PBMCs using TRIzol. The diagnosis of Graves' disease followed American Thyroid Association guidelines. Patients for the study were recruited at an endocrinology department in Xi'an, China. From each patient, 7.5 to 10 milliliters of peripheral blood was collected into an EDTA anticoagulant tube. Ficoll Paque Plus density gradient separation was used to isolate PBMCs, and no further T cell sorting was done. RNA quality was checked with an Agilent 2100 Bioanalyzer and agarose gel, and concentration with a NanoDrop 2000. The junction shows trimming of 0 bases on V and 1 base on J, plus 14 bases between the germline ends. The CDR1 and CDR2 encoded by the germline V gene (reference sequence) are DFQATT and SNEGSKA. The CDR3, cysteine through phenylalanine, is 16 amino acids long. Only the CDR3 DNA stays, 48 bases, in frame from base 1.

A word on this clonotype: Its specific antigen is unknown. A much larger clone lies one base from this, so it may be a read error.

Another study also made use of these data, one on T cells in Graves' hyperthyroidism and ophthalmopathy. The second study's authors report: Graves' hyperthyroidism was defined as stable when no progression to ophthalmopathy occurred over 18 months of follow-up. Hyperthyroidism patients were newly diagnosed, with disease duration under 2 months, and aged 18 to 65 years. Patients with uncontrolled infections, other autoimmune diseases, pregnancy or lactation were excluded. Clinical symptoms, serum thyroxine and TRAb, thyroid ultrasound, and orbital computed tomography formed the basis for the diagnoses. For the first round of RT-PCR on the TCR CDR3, the HTBI primer set was used together with the Qiagen OneStep RT-PCR kit. Most expanded thyroid clonotypes (frequency above 0.001) were also detected in blood, a finding suggesting that blood repertoires may reflect thyroid immune responses. In cross-validation, a model built on a 13 V-J signature told ophthalmopathy apart from stable hyperthyroidism with 85% to 90% sensitivity and roughly 81% specificity, and in testing the same model reached 80%/75%. During validation, the model predicted progression to ophthalmopathy a median of about 6.3 months ahead of onset, with more than 55% sensitivity and roughly 72% specificity. TCR V-J signatures able to tell the groups apart were searched for in a discovery cohort of some 97 patients, of whom more than 40 had Graves' ophthalmopathy and 55 to 65 had stable Graves' hyperthyroidism. An independent validation cohort of under 20 hyperthyroidism patients and about 15 patients who later progressed to ophthalmopathy tested prospective prediction of ophthalmopathy. The approximately 100 discovery patients were divided at random into training and test sets in a 7:3 ratio. In roughly six Graves' hyperthyroidism patients, the study also compared T-cell repertoires from thyroid tissue with T-cell repertoires from blood. Once sampling was done, hyperthyroidism patients were given methimazole at a starting dose of 30 mg daily, whereas ophthalmopathy patients were given high-dose intravenous methylprednisolone. Libraries were constructed in a second round of multiplex PCR, after which size selection and purification were performed. The libraries were sequenced on an Illumina HiSeq2000 using paired-end 100 bp reads. SOAPnuke was used to process the raw data, removing reads that contained adapters or uncalled bases, had a mean Phred below 15, or lacked an exact match to the constant primer or identifier. COPE v1.2.5 was used to merge the high-quality paired reads, and each unique nucleotide sequence was defined as a clonotype. MiTCR v1.1 was used to align the clonotypes against IMGT TRBV, TRBD and TRBJ reference segments. Analysis was restricted to V-J combinations with a frequency above 0.0001, which covered roughly 99% of repertoires. The TCS score was defined as F50 (clonal expansion) divided by E x V (chaos), with BLOSUM62-based TCRdist calculated between CDR3 peptides within each V-J. Welch's t-statistics and random forest reduced roughly 540 V-J features to 13, which were used in a naive Bayes classifier (R e1071). No statistical method was used to set the sample size in advance, and investigators knew the group allocation. The paper describes TCR Vbeta CDR3 sequencing of 140 or so peripheral blood samples, made up of approximately 40 ophthalmopathy patients, 70 to 75 hyperthyroidism patients and approximately 17 progressor patients.

The V gene is TRBV20-1 and the J gene is TRBJ2-3, with the D segment identity uncertain. This clonotype was obtained from a woman in her thirties with Graves disease. Donor details come from another sample of the same person, matched by shared clones. Sample: peripheral blood mononuclear cells (PBMCs), taken at new diagnosis, from a patient treated with antithyroid drugs. The sequenced DNA: TGCAGTGCTAGAGATGTTAGAAACTCGGGCACAGATACGCAGTATTTT. Translation gives CSARDVRNSGTDTQYF.